This T cell receptor (beta chain) is drawn from a study of T cell repertoires in cytomegalovirus infection. A single record per CDR3 protein comes from TCRdb applying MiXCR to the reads. Of hundreds of thousands of distinct CDR3 sequences listed, around 10% are singletons. Deletions cut 0 bases from V and 7 bases from J, with 17 bases between. This CDR3 contains 15 residues. Germline CDR1 and CDR2: SGHKS and YYEKEE (reference sequence). General observations from the study: Clonotypes of TCR beta that were HLA-C-restricted and CMV-specific dominated the ex vivo response. Totalled public TCR beta family frequency picked out people who carried CMV plus the relevant HLA.

This clonotype has ten or more counts. The antigen remains undetermined. The V gene is TRBV5-5, the J gene TRBJ2-7; D might be TRBD2 (6 bases). The sequencing input was PBMCs. The receptor comes from a human donor in good health (CMV status not recorded). Some clones in this sample may be carry-over from other donors' samples. The CDR3 spells CASSLVGLTSIEQYV. The CDR3 bases are TGTGCCAGCAGCTTGGTGGGACTCACGTCGATTGAGCAGTACGTC.